Here is one TCR beta chain with its context. Its matching antigen is unknown. Assay used: immunoSEQ multiplex PCR; TCRdb lists only in-frame clones, some missing. The table shows roughly 200,000 clones, with approximately 89% occurring only once. The data were taken from a study of T cell responses to AZD1222 COVID-19 vaccine. CDR1 SGHTA and CDR2 FQGNSA come from the germline V gene. The CDR3 contains 15 residues. V trimming: 5 bases; J trimming: 8 bases; junction bases outside the gene matches: 7. The analysis combined second doses at about 4 or about 12 weeks. Study-wide results and limits: It was only after the peak T cell response that any repertoires were sampled. Clonal diversity was possibly underestimated, and the donors were mostly white British, with more females. Spike-specific TCR breadth and depth rose after two AZD1222 doses.

V usage is TRBV7-2 and J usage is TRBJ2-1, with 12 bases identical to TRBD2. The source of this sequence is an adult who received the AZD1222 COVID-19 vaccine. The material was peripheral blood, obtained 28 days after the second AZD1222 dose. DNA for the CDR3: TGTGCCAGCAGCCCCCGGACTAGCGGGGCCGATGAGCAGTTCTTC. This codes for CASSPRTSGADEQFF.